This T cell receptor beta chain was identified in a study of siplizumab effects on memory and regulatory T cells. Regarding the study as a whole: Apparently key alloresponse contributors, naive T cells also seemed more diverse than memory cells. Versus 25% to 30% in controls, the mappable alloreactive CD4+ clones averaged around 68% Treg-derived with siplizumab. Alloreactive sequences traceable to unstimulated CD4+ memory cells declined significantly under siplizumab.

Concerning this clone itself: Its target is not known.

The CDR3 is 16 amino acids. Germline values: CDR1 SGHVS, CDR2 FQNEAQ. V shed 4 bases, J shed 4 bases, and the junction held 10 bases outside the gene matches. Profiling relied on immunoSEQ multiplex PCR, and the TCRdb table lists in-frame clones only, not all of them. The sample has approximately 48,000 clones, about 94% seen once. The chain recombines TRBV7-8 with TRBJ2-7; TRBD2 agrees at 10 bases. The sequence derives from a human donor in good health. The sample consisted of CD8+ T cells sorted from blood. CDR3 sequence reads: CASSYRLAGSIYEQYF. CDR3 sequence (DNA): TGTGCCAGCAGCTACAGACTAGCGGGCAGCATTTACGAGCAGTACTTC.